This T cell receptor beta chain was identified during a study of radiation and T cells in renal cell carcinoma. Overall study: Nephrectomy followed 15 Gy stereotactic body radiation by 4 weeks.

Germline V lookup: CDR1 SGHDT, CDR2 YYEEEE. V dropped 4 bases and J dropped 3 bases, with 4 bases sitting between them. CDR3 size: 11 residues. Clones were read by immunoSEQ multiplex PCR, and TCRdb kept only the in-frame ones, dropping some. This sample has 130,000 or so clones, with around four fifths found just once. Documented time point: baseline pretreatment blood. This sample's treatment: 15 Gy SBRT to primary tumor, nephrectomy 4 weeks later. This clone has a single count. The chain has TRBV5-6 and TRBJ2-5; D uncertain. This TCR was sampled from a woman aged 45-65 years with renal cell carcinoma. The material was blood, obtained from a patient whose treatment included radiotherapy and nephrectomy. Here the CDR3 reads CASSLEETQYF. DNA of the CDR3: TGTGCCAGCAGCCTTGAAGAGACCCAGTACTTC. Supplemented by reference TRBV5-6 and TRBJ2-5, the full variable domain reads DAGVTQSPTHLIKTRGQQVTLRCSPKSGHDTVSWYQQALGQGPQFIFQYYEEEERQRGNFPDRFSGHQFPNYSSELNVNALLLGDSALYLCASSLEETQYFGPGTRLLVL.